This TCR beta chain derives from a study of response to subunit inactivated influenza vaccine. Study-level findings and limits: Each seasonal flu vaccination may recruit only limited new T cells, authors suggested.

Each CDR3 protein gets one entry after TCRdb re-called the RT-PCR reads with MiXCR. Altogether about 500,000 distinct CDR3 sequences are present, approximately 16% being singletons, with the ten largest covering roughly 3%. In regard to this clonotype: Antigen unknown.

The CDR3 is 15 amino acids. Germline V gene data show CDR1 as SGHRS and CDR2 as YFSETQ. Trimming stripped 1 base from V and 7 bases from J, with 14 bases between. This TCR was sampled from a man between 50 and 69 years old who received an inactivated influenza vaccine. This sample comprised CD4+ T cells sorted from PBMCs, obtained around 2 years after vaccination. V is TRBV5-1 and J is TRBJ1-4, with D possibly TRBD1 on 6 matching bases. This CDR3 is CASSLMPGGSEKLFF. The DNA of the CDR3 is TGCGCCAGCAGCTTGATGCCCGGGGGCTCTGAAAAACTGTTTTTT.